The rows below give T cell receptor beta chains drawn from one sample of a study of T cell responses to AZD1222 COVID-19 vaccine. Measured with immunoSEQ multiplex PCR; TCRdb has only the in-frame clones, and not every one. The repertoire includes roughly 180,000 clones, roughly 87% of them detected once, and around 3% sits in the top ten. The sample here was peripheral blood, taken on day 0 of AZD1222 vaccination. These receptors were collected from an adult in good health. Each CDR3 is given with its conserved first and last residue. Each record gives: clone size, D gene, V gene, CDR3 length, J gene, CDR3 DNA, CDR3 protein. D genes are given only for firm matches. Size is omitted from some rows. Given values are once, few, many or a class for expanded clones.

size: .; D: .; V: TRBV4-1; length: 18; J: TRBJ2-2; DNA: TGCGCCAGCAGCCTGCAGACGCTAGCGGAGGGGGACACCGGGGAGCTGTTTTTT; CDR3: CASSLQTLAEGDTGELFF
size: .; D: .; V: TRBV10-2; length: 15; J: TRBJ1-3; DNA: TGCGCCAGCAGTTGGACGGAGGGGGGGGGAAACACCATATATTTT; CDR3: CASSWTEGGGNTIYF
size: .; D: .; V: TRBV14; length: 13; J: TRBJ2-1; DNA: TGTGCCAGCAGCCAAGGGCATAGACCTGAGCAGTTCTTC; CDR3: CASSQGHRPEQFF
size: once; D: .; V: TRBV6-5; length: 14; J: TRBJ1-5; DNA: TGTGCCAGCAGTTCCTGGGAGGAAAATGAGCCCCAGCATTTT; CDR3: CASSSWEENEPQHF
size: once; D: TRBD2; V: TRBV29-1; length: 14; J: TRBJ2-1; DNA: TGCAGCGCATGGACTAGCGGGAGGAGGGGTGAGCAGTTCTTC; CDR3: CSAWTSGRRGEQFF
size: .; D: TRBD1; V: TRBV27; length: 14; J: TRBJ1-5; DNA: TGTGCCAGCAGTCCCGGGACAGGGGATCAGCCCCAGCATTTT; CDR3: CASSPGTGDQPQHF
size: .; D: TRBD2; V: TRBV7-2; length: 15; J: TRBJ2-1; DNA: TGTGCCAGCAGCCCCCAGAGCGGGGCGTGGAATGAGCAGTTCTTC; CDR3: CASSPQSGAWNEQFF
size: .; D: TRBD1; V: TRBV12-5; length: 16; J: TRBJ2-7; DNA: TGTGCTAGTGGTTTGTTTACGGGACAGGGGGCGGACGAGCAGTACTTC; CDR3: CASGLFTGQGADEQYF
size: .; D: .; V: TRBV19; length: 14; J: TRBJ2-7; DNA: TGTGCCAGCACTCACCGCGGAGGAAGCTACGAGCAGTACTTC; CDR3: CASTHRGGSYEQYF
size: .; D: TRBD2; V: TRBV7-9; length: 15; J: TRBJ2-5; DNA: TGTGCCAGCAGCTTAAGTTCGGCGGGAGACGAGACCCAGTACTTC; CDR3: CASSLSSAGDETQYF
size: .; D: .; V: TRBV6-1; length: 15; J: TRBJ1-5; DNA: TGTGCCAGCAGTGAAAGGGGACTTTCTAATCAGCCCCAGCATTTT; CDR3: CASSERGLSNQPQHF
size: few; D: TRBD2; V: TRBV5-1; length: 15; J: TRBJ2-7; DNA: TGCGCCAGCAGCTTTTCCTTAGCGGGTACCTACGAGCAGTACTTC; CDR3: CASSFSLAGTYEQYF
size: .; D: TRBD1; V: TRBV4-1; length: 17; J: TRBJ1-3; DNA: TGCGCCAGCAGCCAAGGCCCACAGGGGGCTGGTGGAAACACCATATATTTT; CDR3: CASSQGPQGAGGNTIYF
size: .; D: TRBD1; V: TRBV5-1; length: 14; J: TRBJ1-1; DNA: TGCGCCAGCAGCCTGGGACAGGGTGGCACTGAAGCTTTCTTT; CDR3: CASSLGQGGTEAFF
size: .; D: .; V: TRBV6-5; length: 13; J: TRBJ1-5; DNA: TGTGCCAGCAGTAAGGAGGGCAATCAGCCCCAGCATTTT; CDR3: CASSKEGNQPQHF
size: .; D: .; V: TRBV12-3/TRBV12-4; length: 12; J: TRBJ1-2; DNA: TGTGCCAGCAGTTTGGGTTCATATGGCTACACCTTC; CDR3: CASSLGSYGYTF
size: .; D: .; V: TRBV18; length: 13; J: TRBJ2-2; DNA: TGTGCCAGCTCCCCACAGGAGACCGGGGAGCTGTTTTTT; CDR3: CASSPQETGELFF
size: .; D: .; V: TRBV7-3; length: 13; J: TRBJ2-5; DNA: TGTGCCAGCAGCTTAGTACACGCAGAGACCCAGTACTTC; CDR3: CASSLVHAETQYF
size: .; D: TRBD2; V: TRBV6-2/TRBV6-3; length: 18; J: TRBJ2-7; DNA: TGTGCCAGCAGTTACTCGAAAGTGTCTAGCGGAAATATCTACGAGCAGTACTTC; CDR3: CASSYSKVSSGNIYEQYF
size: .; D: TRBD1; V: TRBV27; length: 13; J: TRBJ2-2; DNA: TGTGCCAGCAGCGGGACAGACACCGGGGAGCTGTTTTTT; CDR3: CASSGTDTGELFF
size: .; D: TRBD1; V: TRBV6-5; length: 15; J: TRBJ1-2; DNA: TGTGCCAGCAGTTACTCGCTGACAGGGAGCTATGGCTACACCTTC; CDR3: CASSYSLTGSYGYTF
size: once; D: .; V: TRBV5-1; length: 15; J: TRBJ1-6; DNA: TGCGCCAGCAGCTTGTTCACAGGGCAGGATTCACCCCTCCACTTT; CDR3: CASSLFTGQDSPLHF
size: .; D: .; V: TRBV2; length: 11; J: TRBJ2-2; DNA: TGTGCCAGCAGTGGCACCGGGGAGCTGTTTTTT; CDR3: CASSGTGELFF
size: .; D: TRBD1; V: TRBV19; length: 15; J: TRBJ2-7; DNA: TGTGCCAGTAGGACGACCGGGACAGGGTTCTACGAGCAGTACTTC; CDR3: CASRTTGTGFYEQYF
size: .; D: TRBD2; V: TRBV5-6; length: 16; J: TRBJ2-3; DNA: TGTGCCAGCAGCTCCCTAGCGGGAGGGAAGGCAGATACGCAGTATTTT; CDR3: CASSSLAGGKADTQYF
size: .; D: TRBD1; V: TRBV6-5; length: 13; J: TRBJ1-5; DNA: TGTGCCAGCAGTACAGGGGGTATTCAGCCCCAGCATTTT; CDR3: CASSTGGIQPQHF